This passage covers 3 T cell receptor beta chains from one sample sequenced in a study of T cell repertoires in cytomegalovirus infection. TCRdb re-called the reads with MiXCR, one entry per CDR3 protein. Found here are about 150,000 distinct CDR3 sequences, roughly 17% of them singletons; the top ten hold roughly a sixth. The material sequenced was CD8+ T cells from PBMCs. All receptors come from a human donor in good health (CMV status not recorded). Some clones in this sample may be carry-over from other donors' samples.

The CDR3 nucleotides read TGTGCCAGCAGCTTAGTACAAGAGACCCAGTACTTC. This gives the protein CASSLVQETQYF. This chain links TRBV7-6 with TRBJ2-5; D call uncertain. Deletions cut 1 base from V and 2 bases from J, with 2 bases between. CDR1 and CDR2 from the germline V gene are SGHVS and FNYEAQ. This CDR3 is built from 12 residues.

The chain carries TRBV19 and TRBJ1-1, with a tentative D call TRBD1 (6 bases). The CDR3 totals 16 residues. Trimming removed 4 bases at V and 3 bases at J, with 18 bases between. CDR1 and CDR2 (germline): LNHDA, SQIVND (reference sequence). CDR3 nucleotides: TGTGCCAGTAGTACCGTACCGGGACATCCAGACACTGAAGCTTTCTTT. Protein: CASSTVPGHPDTEAFF.

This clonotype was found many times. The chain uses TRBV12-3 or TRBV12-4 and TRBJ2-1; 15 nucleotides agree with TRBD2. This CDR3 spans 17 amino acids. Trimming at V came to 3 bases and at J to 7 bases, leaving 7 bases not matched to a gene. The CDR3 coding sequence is TGTGCCAGCAGTTTGGGGGGGGGGACTAGCGGGAGGAATGAGCAGTTCTTC. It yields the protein CASSLGGGTSGRNEQFF.